This T cell receptor (beta chain) was documented in a study of cytomegalovirus exposure and HLA in healthy donors. Germline lookup yields CDR1 SQVTM and CDR2 ANQGSEA. Trimming removed 2 bases at V and 0 bases at J, with 14 bases between. The CDR3 consists of 15 residues. PCR involved 60 Vbeta and 13 Jbeta primers. Method: immunoSEQ multiplex PCR; TCRdb's copy keeps in-frame clones and lacks some. Seen here are approximately 70,000 clones, about 73% observed once, and the top ten hold approximately 10%. The TCR was taken from a woman aged 55-69 years in good health and CMV-seropositive. The sample comprised PBMCs. The chain joins TRBV29-1 to TRBJ2-7; D uncertain. Here the CDR3 DNA reads TGCAGCGTTGAATCCCGGCAAAGGAGCTCCTACGAGCAGTACTTC. Translating gives CSVESRQRSSYEQYF.